This T cell receptor (beta chain) was sequenced in a study of cytomegalovirus exposure and HLA in healthy donors. With 60 Vbeta and 13 Jbeta primers, the PCR was carried out. Here immunoSEQ multiplex PCR was the method, and the copy in TCRdb shows in-frame clones only, minus some. This sample yields under 100,000 clones, of which around 85% are seen a single time; 13% belongs to the top ten. Remarks on this clone: The antigen is not known.

General study results and limits: The number of N-insertions in an Asian-associated ancestry cluster was reportedly below the roughly 670-donor mean in a later analysis.

Losses at the gene ends were 5 bases for V and 0 bases for J; bases not matched to a gene: 12. The CDR3 contains 17 residues. Germline loops: CDR1 SNHLY, CDR2 FYNNEI. Material for sequencing was PBMCs. This receptor was identified in a human donor in good health. The chain carries TRBV2 and TRBJ1-2; 7 bases fit TRBD1. CDR3 region: CASSSNRGIWANYGYTF. The CDR3 DNA follows: TGTGCCAGCAGTTCAAACAGGGGTATTTGGGCTAACTATGGCTACACCTTC. Looking up the rest from reference TRBV2 and TRBJ1-2 gives the full variable domain: EPEVTQTPSHQVTQMGQEVILRCVPISNHLYFYWYRQILGQKVEFLVSFYNNEISEKSEIFDDQFSVERPDGSNFTLKIRSTKLEDSAMYFCASSSNRGIWANYGYTFGSGTRLTVV.